Below, one T cell receptor (beta chain) is given with its context. Its antigen is still unknown. Trimming shortened V by 2 bases and J by 7 bases, and 8 bases separated the two germline ends. There are 13 residues in the CDR3. Germline values: CDR1 SGHVS, CDR2 FNYEAQ. There were no patients who had received any treatment before thyroid surgery. These data belong to a study of metastatic and nonmetastatic thyroid tumors. Study in general: Across blood and tumor or nodule tissue, repertoires from malignant and benign thyroid patients were compared with one another. Study-wide points: It was reported that TCR beta diversity was significantly higher in malignant thyroid tumors than benign nodules, in blood and tumor.

In the study's own analysis: Differences in CDR3 between clinicopathological groups were drawn on to build a classifier intended to discriminate distant-metastatic papillary thyroid cancer patients. TCRdb used MiXCR to call clones anew from the PCR reads. TCRdb, not the original authors, processed these V and J calls. The table shows about 40,000 clones, with over 9.5% occurring only once. V gene TRBV7-6 combines with J gene TRBJ2-2; D remains unclear. The specimen was blood. This TCR was sampled from a female donor with papillary thyroid cancer or a benign thyroid nodule (not recorded which). Some clones in this sample may be carry-over from other donors' samples. The CDR3 sequence is CASSLQGIGELFF. The CDR3 DNA reads as TGTGCCAGCAGCTTACAAGGGATCGGGGAGCTGTTTTTT.